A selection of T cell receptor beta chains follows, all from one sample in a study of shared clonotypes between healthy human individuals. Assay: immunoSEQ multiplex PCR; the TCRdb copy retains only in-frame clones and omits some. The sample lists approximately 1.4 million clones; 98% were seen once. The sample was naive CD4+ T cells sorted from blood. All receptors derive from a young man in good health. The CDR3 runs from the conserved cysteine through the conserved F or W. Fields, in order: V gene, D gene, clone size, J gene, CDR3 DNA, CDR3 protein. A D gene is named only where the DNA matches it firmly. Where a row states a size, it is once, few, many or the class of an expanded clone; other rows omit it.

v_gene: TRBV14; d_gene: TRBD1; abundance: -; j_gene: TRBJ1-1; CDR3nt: TGTGCCAGCAGCCAAAGTCCACAGGGGGGAGTTGTGGACACTGAAGCTTTCTTT; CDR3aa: CASSQSPQGGVVDTEAFF
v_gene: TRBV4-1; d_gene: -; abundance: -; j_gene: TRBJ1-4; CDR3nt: TGCGCCAGCAGCCAAGATCGGGGTCAATGGGGTGAAAAACTGTTTTTT; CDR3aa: CASSQDRGQWGEKLFF
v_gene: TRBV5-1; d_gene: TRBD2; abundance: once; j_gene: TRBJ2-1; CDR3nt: TGCGCCAGCAGCTTGGGACCCCTAGCGGGTGATAACCGTGAGCAGTTCTTC; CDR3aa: CASSLGPLAGDNREQFF
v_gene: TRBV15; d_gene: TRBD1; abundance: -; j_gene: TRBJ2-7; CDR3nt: TGTGCCACCAGCAGAGATTGGGGACAGGGTACCTACGAGCAGTACTTC; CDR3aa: CATSRDWGQGTYEQYF
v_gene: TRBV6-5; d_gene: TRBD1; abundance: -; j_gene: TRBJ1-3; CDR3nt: TGTGCCAGCACTCAGGGGGCTTCTGGAAACACCATATATTTT; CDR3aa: CASTQGASGNTIYF
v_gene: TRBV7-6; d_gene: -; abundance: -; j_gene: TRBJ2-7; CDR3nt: TGTGCCAGCAGCTTAGGTCTCGGCGAGCAGTACTTC; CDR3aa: CASSLGLGEQYF
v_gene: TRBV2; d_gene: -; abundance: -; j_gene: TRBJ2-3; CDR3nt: TGTGCCAGCAGTGTACACCCACAAGGGACAGATACGCAGTATTTT; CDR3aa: CASSVHPQGTDTQYF
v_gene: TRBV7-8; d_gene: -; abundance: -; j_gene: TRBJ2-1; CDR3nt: TGTGCCAGCAGCTTAGTGCTACGCCGGGACCTCCAGTTCTTC; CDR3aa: CASSLVLRRDLQFF
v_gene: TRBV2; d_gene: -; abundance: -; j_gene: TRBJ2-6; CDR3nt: TGTGCCACGGACCTCTCTGGGGCCAACGTCCTGACTTTC; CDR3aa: CATDLSGANVLTF
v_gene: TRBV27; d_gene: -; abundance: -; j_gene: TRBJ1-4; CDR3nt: TGTGCCAGCAGTTACCCCGGACCTGGTGGATCCCTCGAAAAACTGTTTTTT; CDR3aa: CASSYPGPGGSLEKLFF